This is a list of T cell receptor beta chains from one sample in a study of blood T cell repertoires in COVID-19. Profiling relied on immunoSEQ multiplex PCR, and the TCRdb table lists in-frame clones only, not all of them. Of under 350,000 clones listed, roughly 90% were seen once; the top ten hold more than 6%. Sequencing was performed on peripheral blood. The source is a woman in her twenties or thirties with COVID-19, enrolled during active disease. Both conserved end residues are part of each CDR3. D genes are given only for firm matches. Part of the rows lack a size; the others show once, few, many or a class for expanded clones.

>TRBJ1-2|-|TRBV7-8|TRBD1
TGTGCCAGCAGCTCAGGACAGGGCTATGGTGGCTACACCTTC
CASSSGQGYGGYTF
>TRBJ1-1|-|TRBV25-1|TRBD1
TGTGCCAGCAGTGCGACAGGGGCCATGAACACTGAAGCTTTCTTT
CASSATGAMNTEAFF
>TRBJ1-2|-|TRBV7-9|TRBD1
TGTGCCAGCAGCTCCCCCGGGACAGGGCCCGGCTACACCTTC
CASSSPGTGPGYTF
>TRBJ2-1|once|TRBV5-1|TRBD2
TGCGCCAGCAGCTCTTCCGGGACTACTCTCAATGAGCAGTTCTTC
CASSSSGTTLNEQFF
>TRBJ2-7|-|TRBV10-3|-
TGTGCCATCAGGGACACCGTTGAGAACGAGCAGTACTTC
CAIRDTVENEQYF
>TRBJ2-7|-|TRBV6-5|-
TGTGCCAGCTGGCGGCCTAGCTCCTACGAGCAGTACTTC
CASWRPSSYEQYF
>TRBJ2-1|-|TRBV7-2|TRBD2
TGTGCCAGCAGCCCCAGTCGACTAGCAGACTACAATGAGCAGTTCTTC
CASSPSRLADYNEQFF
>TRBJ1-4|once|TRBV27|-
TGTGCCAGCGGGGAGTTCCCAACTAATGAAAAACTGTTTTTT
CASGEFPTNEKLFF
>TRBJ1-5|-|TRBV7-2|TRBD1
TGTGCCAGCAGCTTAGGGGCAGGGGGCCCTTATAGCAATCAGCCCCAGCATTTT
CASSLGAGGPYSNQPQHF
>TRBJ2-1|-|TRBV5-1|TRBD2
TGCGCCAGCAGCTTGCGACTAGCGTCCCACAATGAGCAGTTCTTC
CASSLRLASHNEQFF
>TRBJ2-7|-|TRBV27|-
TGTGCCAGCAGTTCACCCGGGAGCTACGAGCAGTACTTC
CASSSPGSYEQYF
>TRBJ2-1|-|TRBV4-3|TRBD2
TGCGCCAGCAGCCAAGAGGGACTAGCGGGCATACATGGTGAGCAGTTCTTC
CASSQEGLAGIHGEQFF
>TRBJ2-7|-|TRBV12-1|-
TGTGCCAGCAGCTTTGATCAGGCCAGGGTCCTCTCCGAGCAGTACTTC
CASSFDQARVLSEQYF
>TRBJ2-7|-|TRBV11-1|-
TGTGCCAGCAGCTTTGACCGGGTTAGCTACGAGCAGTACTTC
CASSFDRVSYEQYF
>TRBJ2-1|-|TRBV5-4|TRBD2
TGTGCCAGCAGCTCCCTAGCGGGAGCGATGGATGAGCAGTTCTTC
CASSSLAGAMDEQFF
>TRBJ1-6|-|TRBV7-6|TRBD1
TGTGCCAGCAGCTTGACAGGGGTCAATTCACCCCTCCACTTT
CASSLTGVNSPLHF
>TRBJ2-1|-|TRBV11-3|-
TGTGCCAGCAGCAGGGACTCCGGCTACAATGAGCAGTTCTTC
CASSRDSGYNEQFF